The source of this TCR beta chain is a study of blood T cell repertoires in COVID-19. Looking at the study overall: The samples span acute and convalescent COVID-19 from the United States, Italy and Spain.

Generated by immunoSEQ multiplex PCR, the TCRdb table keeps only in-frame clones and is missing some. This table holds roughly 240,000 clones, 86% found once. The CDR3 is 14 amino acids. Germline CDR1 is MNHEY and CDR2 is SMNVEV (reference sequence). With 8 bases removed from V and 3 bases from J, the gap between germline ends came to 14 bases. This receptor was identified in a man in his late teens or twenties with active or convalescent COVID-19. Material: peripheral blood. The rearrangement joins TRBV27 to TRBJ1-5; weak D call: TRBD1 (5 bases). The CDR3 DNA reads TGTGCCAGCGGTCGGGGAGGGGACAATCAGCCCCAGCATTTT. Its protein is CASGRGGDNQPQHF.